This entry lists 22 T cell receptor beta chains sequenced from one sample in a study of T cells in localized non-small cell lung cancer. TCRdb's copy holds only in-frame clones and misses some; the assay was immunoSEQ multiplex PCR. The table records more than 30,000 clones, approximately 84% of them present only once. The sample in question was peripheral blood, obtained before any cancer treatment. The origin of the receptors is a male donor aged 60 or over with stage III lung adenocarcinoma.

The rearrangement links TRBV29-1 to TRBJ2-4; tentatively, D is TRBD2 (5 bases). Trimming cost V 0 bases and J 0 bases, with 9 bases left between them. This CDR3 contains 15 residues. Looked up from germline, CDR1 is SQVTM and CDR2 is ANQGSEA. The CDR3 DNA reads TGCAGCGTTGAAGAAGGAGGATTAGCCAAAAACATTCAGTACTTC. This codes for CSVEEGGLAKNIQYF.

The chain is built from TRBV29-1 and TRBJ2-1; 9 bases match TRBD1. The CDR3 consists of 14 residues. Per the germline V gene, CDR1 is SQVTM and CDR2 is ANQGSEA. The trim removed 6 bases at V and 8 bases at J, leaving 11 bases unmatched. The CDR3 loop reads CSVAPGQGIDEQFF. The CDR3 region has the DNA TGCAGCGTGGCCCCGGGACAGGGTATCGATGAGCAGTTCTTC.

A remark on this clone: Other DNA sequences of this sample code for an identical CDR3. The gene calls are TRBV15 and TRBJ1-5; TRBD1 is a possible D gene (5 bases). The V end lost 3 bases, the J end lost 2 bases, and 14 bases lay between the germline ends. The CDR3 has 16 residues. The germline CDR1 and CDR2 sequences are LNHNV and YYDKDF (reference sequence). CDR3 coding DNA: TGTGCCACCAGCAGGTCGCAGGGTGGCGGCAATCAGCCCCAGCATTTT. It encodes CATSRSQGGGNQPQHF.

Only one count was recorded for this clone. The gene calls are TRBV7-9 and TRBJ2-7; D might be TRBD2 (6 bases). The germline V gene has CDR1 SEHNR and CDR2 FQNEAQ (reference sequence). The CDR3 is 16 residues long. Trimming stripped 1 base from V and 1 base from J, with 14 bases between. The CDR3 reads CASSLVLGSGSYEQYF. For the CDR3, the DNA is TGTGCCAGCAGCTTAGTGTTAGGTAGCGGATCCTACGAGCAGTACTTC.

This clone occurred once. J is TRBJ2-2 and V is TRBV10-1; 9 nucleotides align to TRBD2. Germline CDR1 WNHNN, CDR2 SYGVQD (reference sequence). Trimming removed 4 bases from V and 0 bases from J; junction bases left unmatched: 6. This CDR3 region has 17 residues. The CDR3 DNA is TGCGCCAGCAGTGGTGCCCGGACTAGCGCGAACACCGGGGAGCTGTTTTTT. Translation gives CASSGARTSANTGELFF.

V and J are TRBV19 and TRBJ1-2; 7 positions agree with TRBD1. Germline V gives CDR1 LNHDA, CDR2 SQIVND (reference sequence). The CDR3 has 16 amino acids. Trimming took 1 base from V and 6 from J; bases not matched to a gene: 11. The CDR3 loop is CASSIVAGGMSDGYTF. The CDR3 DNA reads TGTGCCAGTAGTATAGTGGCAGGGGGTATGAGTGATGGCTACACCTTC.

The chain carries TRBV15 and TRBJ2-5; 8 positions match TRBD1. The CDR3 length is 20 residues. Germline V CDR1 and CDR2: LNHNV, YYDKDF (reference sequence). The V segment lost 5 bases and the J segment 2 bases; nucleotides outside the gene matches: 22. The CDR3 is CATSGAGGAFFSSRQETQYF. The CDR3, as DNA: TGTGCCACCAGCGGGGCAGGGGGCGCCTTCTTTTCTTCACGACAAGAGACCCAGTACTTC.

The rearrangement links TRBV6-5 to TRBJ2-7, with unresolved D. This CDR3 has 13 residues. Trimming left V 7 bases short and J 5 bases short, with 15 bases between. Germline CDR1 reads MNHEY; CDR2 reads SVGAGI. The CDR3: CASTTELRHEQYF. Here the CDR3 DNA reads TGTGCCAGCACAACAGAATTACGCCACGAGCAGTACTTC.

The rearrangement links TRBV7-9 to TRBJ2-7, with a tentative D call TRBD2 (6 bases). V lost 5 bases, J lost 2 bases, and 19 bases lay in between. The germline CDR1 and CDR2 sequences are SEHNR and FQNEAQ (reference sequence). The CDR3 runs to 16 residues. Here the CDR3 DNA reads TGTGCCAGCAGCGCCCGTAAGTCCGGAGGGGCCTACGAGCAGTACTTC. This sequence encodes CASSARKSGGAYEQYF.

The CDR3 nucleotides read TGTGCCAGTAGTATGCGGCAGGGAAGCCATACGCAGTATTTT. Translation gives CASSMRQGSHTQYF. The V gene is TRBV19, the J gene TRBJ2-3; D is perhaps TRBD1 (5 bases). The V end lost 3 bases, the J end lost 7 bases, and 14 bases lay between the germline ends. The CDR3 sequence is 14 residues long. Germline loops: CDR1 LNHDA, CDR2 SQIVND (reference sequence).

The CDR3 DNA follows: TGTGCCTGGAGTTGGGGCACAGATACGCAGTATTTT. It is translated as CAWSWGTDTQYF. This sequence joins TRBV30 and TRBJ2-3; no definite D call. The CDR3 is made up of 12 amino acids. CDR1 and CDR2 from the germline V gene are GTSNPN and SVGIG (reference sequence). With 2 bases removed from V and 1 base from J, the gap between germline ends came to 4 bases.

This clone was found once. The CDR3 loop is CASSLGTGGAYGGYTF. The CDR3 DNA is TGTGCCAGCAGTTTAGGTACAGGGGGCGCGTACGGAGGCTACACCTTC. The rearrangement uses TRBV27 and TRBJ1-2, with TRBD1 identical over 9 bases. V lost 2 bases and J lost 8; bases outside the gene matches: 12. This CDR3 region has 16 residues. Germline V gene sequence: CDR1 MNHEY, CDR2 SMNVEV (reference sequence).

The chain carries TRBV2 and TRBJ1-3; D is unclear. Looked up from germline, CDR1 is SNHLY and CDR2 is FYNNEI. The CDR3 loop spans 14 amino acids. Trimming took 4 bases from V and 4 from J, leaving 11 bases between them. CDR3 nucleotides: TGTGCCAGCAGTGTTTGGACCTCCGGAAACACCATATATTTT. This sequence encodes CASSVWTSGNTIYF.

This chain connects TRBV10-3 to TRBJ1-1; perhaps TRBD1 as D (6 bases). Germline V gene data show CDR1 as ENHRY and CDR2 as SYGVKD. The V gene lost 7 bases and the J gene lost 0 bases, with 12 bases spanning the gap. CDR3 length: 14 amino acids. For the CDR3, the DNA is TGTGCCATCATGCAGGGGCAGATGAACACTGAAGCTTTCTTT. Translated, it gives CAIMQGQMNTEAFF.

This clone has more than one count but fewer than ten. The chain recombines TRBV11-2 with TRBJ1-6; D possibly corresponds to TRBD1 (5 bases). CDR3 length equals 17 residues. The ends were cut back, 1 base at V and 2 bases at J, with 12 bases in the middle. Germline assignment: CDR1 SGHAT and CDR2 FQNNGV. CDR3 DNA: TGTGCCAGCAGCTTAGCAGGGAACGTAGCCTATAATTCACCCCTCCACTTT. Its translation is CASSLAGNVAYNSPLHF.

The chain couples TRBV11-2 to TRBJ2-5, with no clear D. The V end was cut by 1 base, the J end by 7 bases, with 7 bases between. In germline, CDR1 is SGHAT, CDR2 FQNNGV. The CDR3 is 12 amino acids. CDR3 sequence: CASSLVLGTQYF. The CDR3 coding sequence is TGTGCCAGCAGCTTAGTGCTGGGGACCCAGTACTTC. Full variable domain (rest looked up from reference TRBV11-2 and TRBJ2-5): EAGVAQSPRYKIIEKRQSVAFWCNPISGHATLYWYQQILGQGPKLLIQFQNNGVVDDSQLPKDRFSAERLKGVDSTLKIQPAKLEDSAVYLCASSLVLGTQYFGPGTRLLVL.

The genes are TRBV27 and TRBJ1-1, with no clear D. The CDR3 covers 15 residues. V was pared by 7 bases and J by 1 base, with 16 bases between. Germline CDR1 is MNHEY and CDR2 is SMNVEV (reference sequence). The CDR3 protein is CASTPGGSQNTEAFF. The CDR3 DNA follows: TGTGCCAGCACCCCCGGAGGCAGTCAGAACACTGAAGCTTTCTTT.

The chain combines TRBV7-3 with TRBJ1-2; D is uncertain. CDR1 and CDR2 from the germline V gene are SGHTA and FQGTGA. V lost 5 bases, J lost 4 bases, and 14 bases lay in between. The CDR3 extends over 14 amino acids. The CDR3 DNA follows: TGTGCCAGCAGCCCCCGAGCCAGCCTCTATGGCTACACCTTC. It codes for CASSPRASLYGYTF.

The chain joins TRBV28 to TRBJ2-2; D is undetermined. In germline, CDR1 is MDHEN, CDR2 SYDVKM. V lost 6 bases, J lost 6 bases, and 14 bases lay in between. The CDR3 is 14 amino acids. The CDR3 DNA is TGTGCCAGCAGGGAAGCTAGAGGACCCGGGGAGCTGTTTTTT. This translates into CASREARGPGELFF. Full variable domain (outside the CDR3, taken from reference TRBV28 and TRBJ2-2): DVKVTQSSRYLVKRTGEKVFLECVQDMDHENMFWYRQDPGLGLRLIYFSYDVKMKEKGDIPEGYSVSREKKERFSLILESASTNQTSMYLCASREARGPGELFFGEGSRLTVL.

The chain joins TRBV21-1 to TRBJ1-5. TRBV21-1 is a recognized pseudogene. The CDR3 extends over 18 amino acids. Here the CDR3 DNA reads TGTGCCAGCAGCCGCTCCCCGAGGGGGGCAAGGTGCAATCAGCCCCAGCATTTT. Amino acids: CASSRSPRGARCNQPQHF.

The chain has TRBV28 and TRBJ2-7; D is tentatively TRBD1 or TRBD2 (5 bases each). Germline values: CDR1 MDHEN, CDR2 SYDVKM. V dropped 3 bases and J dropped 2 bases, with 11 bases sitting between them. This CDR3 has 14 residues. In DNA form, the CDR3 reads TGTGCCAGCAGTTTTACAGGAGGAGCCTACGAGCAGTACTTC. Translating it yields CASSFTGGAYEQYF. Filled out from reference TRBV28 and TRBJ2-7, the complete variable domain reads DVKVTQSSRYLVKRTGEKVFLECVQDMDHENMFWYRQDPGLGLRLIYFSYDVKMKEKGDIPEGYSVSREKKERFSLILESASTNQTSMYLCASSFTGGAYEQYFGPGTRLTVT.

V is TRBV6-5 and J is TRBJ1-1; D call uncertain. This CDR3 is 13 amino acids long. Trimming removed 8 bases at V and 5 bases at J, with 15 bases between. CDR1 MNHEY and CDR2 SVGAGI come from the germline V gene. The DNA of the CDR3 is TGTGCCAGCTATCCCTCGGGGTTTACTGAAGCTTTCTTT. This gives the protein CASYPSGFTEAFF.